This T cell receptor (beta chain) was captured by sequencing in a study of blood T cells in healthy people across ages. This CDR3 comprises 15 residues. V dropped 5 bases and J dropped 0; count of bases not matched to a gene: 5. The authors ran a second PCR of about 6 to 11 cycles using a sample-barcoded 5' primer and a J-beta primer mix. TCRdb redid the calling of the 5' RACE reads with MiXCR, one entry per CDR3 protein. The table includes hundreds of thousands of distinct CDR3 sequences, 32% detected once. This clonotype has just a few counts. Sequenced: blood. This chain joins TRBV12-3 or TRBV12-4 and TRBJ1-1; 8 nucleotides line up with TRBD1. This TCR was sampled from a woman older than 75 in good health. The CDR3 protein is CASSPGQVMNTEAFF. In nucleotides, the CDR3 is TGTGCCAGCAGTCCGGGACAGGTTATGAACACTGAAGCTTTCTTT.